Below are 8 T cell receptor beta chains sequenced from a single sample in a study of T-cell memory formation after mild COVID-19. A single record per CDR3 protein comes from TCRdb applying MiXCR to the 5' RACE reads. The profile shows some 210,000 distinct CDR3 sequences, around 17% of them singletons. Specimen: PBMCs or a T cell subset sorted from them (not recorded which). Receptors were obtained from an adult woman who had mild COVID-19 (a few samples of this study predate the infection). Cell type and time point are not known.

The chain joins TRBV11-2 to TRBJ2-1, with 10 nucleotides matching TRBD2. V trimming: 5 bases; J trimming: 9 bases; junction bases outside the gene matches: 10. The CDR3 spans 15 residues. Germline lookup yields CDR1 SGHAT and CDR2 FQNNGV. CDR3 nucleotide sequence: TGTGCCAGCAGCCCACAACTAGCGGGGCGGGGTGAGCAGTTCTTC. Its translation: CASSPQLAGRGEQFF.

This clonotype has more than one count but fewer than ten. V is TRBV7-7 and J is TRBJ2-1; 11 bases match TRBD2. The V gene end was trimmed by 5 bases and the J gene end by 4 bases; junction bases not matched to a gene: 7. Germline V gene sequence: CDR1 SSHAT, CDR2 FNYEAQ (reference sequence). The CDR3 totals 16 residues. The CDR3 DNA reads as TGTGCCAGCAGCCCTGGGACTAGCGGAGTTTACAATGAGCAGTTCTTC. It is translated as CASSPGTSGVYNEQFF.

The genes are TRBV4-1 and TRBJ1-1, with unresolved D. In germline, CDR1 is MGHRA, CDR2 YSYEKL. The CDR3 has 14 amino acids. V was shortened by 5 bases and J by 2 bases, with 12 bases between the two germline ends. The CDR3 loop is CASSRFSSNTEAFF. The CDR3, as DNA: TGCGCCAGCAGCAGGTTCAGTTCAAACACTGAAGCTTTCTTT.

This clonotype appeared a few times. The chain is built from TRBV3-1 and TRBJ1-1; D is undetermined. V shed 1 base and J shed 0 bases, with 3 bases lying between them. CDR1 is LGHDT and CDR2 is YNNKEL in the germline V gene (reference sequence). The CDR3 loop spans 13 amino acids. The CDR3 spells CASSQVVNTEAFF. The CDR3 nucleotides are TGTGCCAGCAGCCAAGTGGTGAACACTGAAGCTTTCTTT. The variable domain in full, with the rest retrieved from reference TRBV3-1 and TRBJ1-1, is DTAVSQTPKYLVTQMGNDKSIKCEQNLGHDTMYWYKQDSKKFLKIMFSYNNKELIINETVPNRFSPKSPDKAHLNLHINSLELGDSAVYFCASSQVVNTEAFFGQGTRLTVV.

The sample holds a few counts of this clonotype. J is TRBJ2-1 and V is TRBV5-4, with D maybe TRBD2 (6 bases). The V end was cut by 3 bases, the J end by 5 bases, with 12 bases between. The CDR3 contains 14 residues. Germline loops: CDR1 SGHNT, CDR2 YYREEE (reference sequence). This chain's CDR3 is CASSSGGPDNEQFF. CDR3 DNA: TGTGCCAGCAGCTCCGGGGGACCCGACAATGAGCAGTTCTTC.

This clonotype was seen a single time. The V call is TRBV2, the J call TRBJ2-7; D gene unclear. Per germline, CDR1 SNHLY and CDR2 FYNNEI. The CDR3 covers 12 residues. The V and J ends lost 7 bases and 0 bases respectively, with 7 bases between them. As DNA, the CDR3 is TGTGCCAGCACTCAGAGCTCCTACGAGCAGTACTTC. Its protein product is CASTQSSYEQYF.

CDR3: CASSFRGGKETQYF. The CDR3, as DNA: TGTGCCAGCAGTTTTCGAGGGGGTAAAGAGACCCAGTACTTC. The V gene is TRBV12-3 or TRBV12-4, the J gene TRBJ2-5; tentative D call: TRBD1 (6 bases). The CDR3 has 14 residues. The V gene lost 3 bases and the J gene lost 3 bases, with 11 bases spanning the gap.

This clonotype was counted between two and nine times. One end of the junction does not line up with germline, which may come from a read error. J is TRBJ1-1 and V is TRBV5-6; weak D call: TRBD1 (6 bases). In germline, CDR1 is SGHDT, CDR2 YYEEEE. This CDR3 is 13 amino acids long. The CDR3 loop reads CASSLDGGRKAFF. The DNA of the CDR3 is TGTGCCAGTAGCTTGGACGGGGGCCGAAAAGCTTTCTTT.